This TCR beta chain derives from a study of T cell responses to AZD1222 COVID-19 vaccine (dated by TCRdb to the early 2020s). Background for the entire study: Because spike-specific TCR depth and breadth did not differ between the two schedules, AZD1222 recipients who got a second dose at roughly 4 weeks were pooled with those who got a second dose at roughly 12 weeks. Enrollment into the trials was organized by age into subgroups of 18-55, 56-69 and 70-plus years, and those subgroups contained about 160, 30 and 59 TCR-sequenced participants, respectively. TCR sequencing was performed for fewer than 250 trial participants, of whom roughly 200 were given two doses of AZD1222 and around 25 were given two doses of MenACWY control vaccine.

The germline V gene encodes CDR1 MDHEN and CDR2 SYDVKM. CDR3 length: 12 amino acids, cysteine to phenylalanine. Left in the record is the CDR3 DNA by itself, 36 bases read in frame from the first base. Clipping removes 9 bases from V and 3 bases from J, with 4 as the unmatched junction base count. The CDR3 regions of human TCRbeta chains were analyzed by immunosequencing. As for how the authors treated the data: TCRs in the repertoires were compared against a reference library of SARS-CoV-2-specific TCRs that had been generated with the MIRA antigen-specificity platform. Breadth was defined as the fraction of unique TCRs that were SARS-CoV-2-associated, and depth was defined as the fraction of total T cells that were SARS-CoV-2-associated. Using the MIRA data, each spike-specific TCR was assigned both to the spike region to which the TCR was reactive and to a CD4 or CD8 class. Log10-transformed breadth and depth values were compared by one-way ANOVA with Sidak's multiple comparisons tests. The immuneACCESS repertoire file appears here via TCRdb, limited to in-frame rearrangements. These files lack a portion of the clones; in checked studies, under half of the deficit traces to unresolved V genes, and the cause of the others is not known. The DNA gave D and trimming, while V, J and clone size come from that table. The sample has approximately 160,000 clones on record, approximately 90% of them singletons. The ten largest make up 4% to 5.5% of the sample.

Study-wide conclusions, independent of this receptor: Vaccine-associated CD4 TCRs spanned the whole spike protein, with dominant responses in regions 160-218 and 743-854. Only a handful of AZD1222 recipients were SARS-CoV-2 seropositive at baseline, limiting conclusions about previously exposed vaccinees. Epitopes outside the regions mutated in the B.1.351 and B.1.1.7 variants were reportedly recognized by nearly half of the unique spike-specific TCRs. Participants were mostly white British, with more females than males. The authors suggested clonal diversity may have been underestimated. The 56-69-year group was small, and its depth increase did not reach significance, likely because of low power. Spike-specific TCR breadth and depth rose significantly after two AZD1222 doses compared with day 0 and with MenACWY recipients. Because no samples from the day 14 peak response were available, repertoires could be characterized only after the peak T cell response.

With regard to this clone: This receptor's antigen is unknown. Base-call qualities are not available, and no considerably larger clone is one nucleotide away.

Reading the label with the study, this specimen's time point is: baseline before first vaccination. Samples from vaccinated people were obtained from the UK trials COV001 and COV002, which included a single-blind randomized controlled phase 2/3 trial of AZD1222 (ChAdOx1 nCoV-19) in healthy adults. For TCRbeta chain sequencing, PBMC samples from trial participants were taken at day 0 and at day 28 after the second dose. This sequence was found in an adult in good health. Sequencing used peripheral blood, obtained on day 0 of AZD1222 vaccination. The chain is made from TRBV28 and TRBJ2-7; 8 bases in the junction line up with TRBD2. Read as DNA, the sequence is TGTGCCAGTTCGACTAGCGACTACGAGCAGTACTTC. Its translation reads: CASSTSDYEQYF.